This TCR beta chain was obtained from a study of CD8 T cells in Susac syndrome (dated by TCRdb to between 2018 and 2020). Describing the broader study: Of the Susac syndrome patients who were sequenced, six had clinically active disease and eight or nine were in clinical remission. Repertoire sequencing was used to test whether CD8+ T cell activation and differentiation in Susac syndrome was antigen driven. At blood withdrawal, Susac syndrome patients were therapy-naive, treated with corticosteroids (with IVIg additionally given to some), or treated with IVIg alone. What the study reported, not specific to this receptor: In the CD4+ T cell repertoire of Susac syndrome patients, clonal expansion was not detected. The number of individuals in the TCR sequencing and HLA analysis was recognized as being relatively small.

RNA was extracted using the RNeasy kit, and about 0.5 to 1 ug of the RNA was reverse transcribed with random hexamers. The immunoSEQ multiplex PCR assay, covering 54 Vbeta and 13 Jbeta segments, was used to amplify TCR beta CDR3 regions. PCR amplification bias was corrected using a synthetic template baseline for primer optimization and computational correction. In the paper's pipeline: Reads were annotated to V, D and J genes according to IMGT and were analyzed with immunoSEQ Analyzer, with only productive sequences retained. Clonality was calculated as one minus the Shannon entropy normalized by log2 of the number of productive unique sequences. Public and private clones were assessed among the 100 most prevalent clones of each patient and control. Clones were defined as Susac-specific when absent from the healthy and MS cohorts, from over a thousand published viral clones and from other ImmuneACCESS disease sequences. TCRdb cleaned the public reads at Q25 with fastp, built clones with MiXCR and kept in-frame beta chains. Rows are combined by CDR3 protein, so each entry shows the most common genes and DNA. It is TCRdb's table, rather than the study itself, that gives the V and J calls and clone size. In all, the sample holds 240,000 or so distinct CDR3 sequences, and about 95% of those were seen once. In total, the top ten clones hold around 0.1% of the sample.

High-throughput TCR beta sequencing profiled peripheral blood CD8+ and CD4+ T cells from healthy donors, Susac syndrome patients and multiple sclerosis patients. Recently defined diagnostic criteria for definite or probable disease were met by the Susac syndrome patients. Bulk CD8+ and CD4+ T cells were purified magnetically by negative isolation, whereas CD8+ TEMRA cells were enriched by FACS. Blood was collected in EDTA tubes and processed within 24 hours, with PBMCs isolated through density gradient centrifugation. PBMCs intended for TCR sequencing were cryopreserved in liquid nitrogen and were subsequently thawed in a 37 degrees C water bath. The sorted or isolated CD4+, CD8+ and CD8+ TEMRA cells had a purity of 90% or higher. Via the germline V gene (reference sequence), CDR1 is MNHEY and CDR2 SMNVEV. V drops 2 bases and J drops 6 bases, leaving 11 bases in between. From the cysteine up to the phenylalanine, the CDR3 has a length of 14 residues. Just the 42-base CDR3 DNA is kept, in frame starting at base 1.

To note about this clonotype: Its binding antigen is unknown. There are no base qualities to consult, and no much larger clone falls within one base.

Sequencing was performed on CD4+ T cells from PBMCs. The chain was built from TRBV27 and TRBJ1-5; a tentative D call is TRBD1 (6 bases match). This clonotype originated in a human donor with Susac syndrome. The nucleotide sequence reads TGTGCCAGCAGTTTAGCAGGGGTGGGTCAGCCCCAGCATTTT. Its coded protein is CASSLAGVGQPQHF.